Listed here are 32 T cell receptor beta chains from one sample, sequenced in a study of cytomegalovirus exposure and HLA in healthy donors. Profiled with immunoSEQ multiplex PCR; TCRdb holds only in-frame clones, not every one. The sample has some 170,000 clones, roughly 86% seen once; the top ten hold roughly 2.6%. Sample: PBMCs. The receptors were gathered from a man in his late teens or twenties in good health and CMV-seropositive.

V and J are TRBV29-1 and TRBJ2-3; TRBD2 might be the D (5 bases). CDR3 length equals 13 residues. Germline CDR1 reads SQVTM; CDR2 reads ANQGSEA. Trimming removed 7 bases at V and 1 base at J, with 12 bases between. CDR3 DNA sequence: TGCAGCGCCTCTAGCTCGGGCACAGATACGCAGTATTTT. It encodes CSASSSGTDTQYF.

CDR3 residues: CASSLTLNTEAFF. CDR3 nucleotide sequence: TGTGCCAGTAGTCTGACACTGAACACTGAAGCTTTCTTT. The chain is built from TRBV19 and TRBJ1-1; D ambiguous. The CDR3 length is 13 residues. Germline lookup yields CDR1 LNHDA and CDR2 SQIVND (reference sequence). The germline V and J ends were trimmed by 5 bases and 0 bases, with 7 bases remaining between them.

J is TRBJ1-3 and V is TRBV5-4, with TRBD1 identical over 7 bases. Germline CDR1 is SGHNT and CDR2 is YYREEE (reference sequence). V shed 4 bases, J shed 4 bases, and the junction held 8 bases outside the gene matches. This CDR3 is built from 15 residues. As DNA, the CDR3 is TGTGCCAGCAGCGAGACAGGGACGGGAGGAAACACCATATATTTT. Protein sequence: CASSETGTGGNTIYF.

A few counts support this clone. V and J are TRBV7-2 and TRBJ2-5, with 13 positions matching TRBD2. Trimming at V came to 5 bases and at J to 3 bases, leaving 12 bases not matched to a gene. The CDR3 runs 18 residues. Germline-derived CDR1 and CDR2 are SGHTA and FQGNSA. CDR3 sequence reads: CASSPIGTSGMFEETQYF. The CDR3 DNA sequence: TGTGCCAGCAGCCCGATCGGGACTAGCGGGATGTTCGAAGAGACCCAGTACTTC.

The CDR3 reads CASSPRTGVGETQYF. In nucleotides, the CDR3 is TGTGCCAGCTCACCAAGGACGGGAGTCGGCGAGACCCAGTACTTC. This chain links TRBV18 with TRBJ2-5, with D tentatively TRBD2 (6 bases). The CDR3 covers 15 residues. The V gene lost 2 bases and the J gene lost 5 bases, with 15 bases spanning the gap. Germline lookup yields CDR1 KGHSH and CDR2 LQKENI.

The chain links TRBV2 to TRBJ2-5; 10 nucleotides match TRBD2. The germline V gene has CDR1 SNHLY and CDR2 FYNNEI. V lost 3 bases to trimming and J lost 9 bases; unmatched junction nucleotides: 10. There are 15 residues in the CDR3. This CDR3 is CASSEIAGGPGAQYF. CDR3 nucleotide sequence: TGTGCCAGCAGTGAGATAGCGGGGGGTCCCGGGGCCCAGTACTTC.

This chain links TRBV4-1 with TRBJ2-3; D call uncertain. V lost 1 base to trimming and J lost 2 bases, with 16 bases between them. CDR1 is MGHRA and CDR2 is YSYEKL in the germline V gene. The CDR3 has 17 residues. The CDR3 region is CASSQVNYSLFTDTQYF. CDR3 nucleotide sequence: TGCGCCAGCAGCCAAGTAAACTATAGCCTATTCACAGATACGCAGTATTTT.

This clone has just one count. The chain employs TRBV6-5 and TRBJ2-1, with D possibly being TRBD2 (5 bases). This CDR3 spans 12 amino acids. Per germline, CDR1 MNHEY and CDR2 SVGAGI. V was trimmed by 0 bases and J by 15 bases, leaving 12 bases between them. CDR3 protein: CASSYSGGRTFF. DNA of the CDR3: TGTGCCAGCAGTTACTCAGGAGGCCGTACGTTCTTC.

The V call is TRBV2, the J call TRBJ1-1, with 9 bases lining up with TRBD1. V was clipped by 10 bases and J by 6 bases; unmatched bases: 9. Looked up from germline, CDR1 is SNHLY and CDR2 is FYNNEI. The CDR3 has 13 amino acids. The CDR3 region has the DNA TGTGCCACCTCGACAGGGGGTGGGGCTGAAGCTTTCTTT. Protein: CATSTGGGAEAFF. The complete variable domain, with remaining parts taken from reference TRBV2 and TRBJ1-1, reads EPEVTQTPSHQVTQMGQEVILRCVPISNHLYFYWYRQILGQKVEFLVSFYNNEISEKSEIFDDQFSVERPDGSNFTLKIRSTKLEDSAMYFCATSTGGGAEAFFGQGTRLTVV.

The rearrangement joins TRBV15 to TRBJ2-3; possible D gene TRBD1, 5 bases. Germline-derived CDR1 and CDR2 are LNHNV and YYDKDF (reference sequence). Trimming stripped 1 base from V and 0 bases from J, with 11 bases between. The CDR3 is made up of 16 amino acids. The CDR3 protein is CATSRGGRVSTDTQYF. CDR3 nucleotide sequence: TGTGCCACCAGCAGAGGGGGCAGGGTTAGCACAGATACGCAGTATTTT.

This clone was observed a single time. J is TRBJ2-5 and V is TRBV5-4, with TRBD1 identical over 8 bases. Looked up from germline, CDR1 is SGHNT and CDR2 is YYREEE (reference sequence). Germline trimming cut 3 bases from V and 1 base from J; bases unmatched to any gene: 2. This CDR3 has 14 residues. The CDR3 DNA is TGTGCCAGCAGCTATGGACAGGGCCAAGAGACCCAGTACTTC. Protein sequence: CASSYGQGQETQYF.

The chain carries TRBV7-3 and TRBJ2-1; D remains ambiguous. Germline V gene lookup returns CDR1 SGHTA and CDR2 FQGTGA. This CDR3 is 17 amino acids long. V was pared by 2 bases and J by 5 bases, with 19 bases between. This CDR3 is CASSLLSATGTDNEQFF. The CDR3 DNA reads TGTGCCAGCAGCTTACTCTCAGCGACTGGAACCGACAATGAGCAGTTCTTC.

This clone occurred once. The chain couples TRBV7-9 to TRBJ2-7; 8 bases align to TRBD1. CDR1 and CDR2 from the germline V gene are SEHNR and FQNEAQ (reference sequence). This CDR3 contains 15 residues. The J segment lost 4 bases and the V segment lost 5 bases, leaving 10 bases of the junction unmatched. The CDR3 region is CASSRHAGGGYEQYF. CDR3 nucleotide sequence: TGTGCCAGCAGCCGACATGCAGGGGGCGGATACGAGCAGTACTTC.

This chain connects TRBV29-1 to TRBJ2-1, with TRBD1 matching 8 bases. The CDR3 is 11 amino acids. V gave up 8 bases and J gave up 8 bases; unmatched junction bases: 5. Germline CDR1 SQVTM, CDR2 ANQGSEA. In DNA, the CDR3 is TGCAGCACTGAGACAGGGGATGAGCAGTTCTTC. Translated: CSTETGDEQFF.

This chain's CDR3 is CASSPRDTGELFF. The CDR3 DNA follows: TGTGCCAGCAGTCCCCGGGACACCGGGGAGCTGTTTTTT. The chain links TRBV7-3 to TRBJ2-2, with unresolved D. This CDR3 contains 13 residues. Trimming shortened V by 6 bases and J by 3 bases, and 8 bases separated the two germline ends. CDR1 is SGHTA and CDR2 is FQGTGA in the germline V gene.

The J gene is TRBJ2-3, the V gene TRBV28; no firm D call. Looked up from germline, CDR1 is MDHEN and CDR2 is SYDVKM. The CDR3 has 13 amino acids. Trimming removed 6 bases at V and 4 bases at J, with 11 bases between. CDR3 sequence: CASSPVFSDTQYF. DNA of the CDR3: TGTGCCAGCAGCCCCGTTTTCTCAGATACGCAGTATTTT. Variable domain in full (rest from reference TRBV28 and TRBJ2-3): DVKVTQSSRYLVKRTGEKVFLECVQDMDHENMFWYRQDPGLGLRLIYFSYDVKMKEKGDIPEGYSVSREKKERFSLILESASTNQTSMYLCASSPVFSDTQYFGPGTRLTVL.

The J gene is TRBJ1-2, the V gene TRBV7-6; TRBD1 is a possible D gene (6 bases). Looked up from germline, CDR1 is SGHVS and CDR2 is FNYEAQ. V dropped 5 bases and J dropped 8 bases, with 18 bases sitting between them. The CDR3 sequence is 14 residues long. CDR3 sequence: CASSPTGDRQGYTF. The CDR3 nucleotides are TGTGCCAGCAGCCCCACGGGCGACAGGCAGGGCTACACCTTC.

The chain joins TRBV4-2 to TRBJ2-7; D ambiguous. The V and J ends lost 0 bases and 3 bases respectively, with 15 bases between them. From germline, CDR1 is LGHNA and CDR2 YNFKEQ. The CDR3 extends over 16 amino acids. The CDR3 bases are TGTGCCAGCAGCCAAGATGCGCCAGCGAGATACTACGAGCAGTACTTC. Protein product: CASSQDAPARYYEQYF.

This clone has a single count. The chain couples TRBV2 to TRBJ2-3; 9 nucleotides align to TRBD1. The trim removed 6 bases at V and 1 base at J, leaving 5 bases unmatched. The CDR3 extends over 15 amino acids. Per the germline V gene, CDR1 is SNHLY and CDR2 is FYNNEI. The CDR3 sequence is CASRGQGRGTDTQYF. The CDR3 DNA follows: TGTGCCAGCAGGGGACAGGGTCGGGGCACAGATACGCAGTATTTT.

The chain recombines TRBV4-1 with TRBJ2-3, with a tentative D call TRBD2 (6 bases). In germline, CDR1 is MGHRA, CDR2 YSYEKL. V shed 3 bases and J shed 2 bases, with 15 bases lying between them. The length of the CDR3 is 16 residues. The CDR3 is CASSQGTLIATDTQYF. CDR3 DNA: TGCGCCAGCAGCCAGGGGACTTTAATCGCCACAGATACGCAGTATTTT.

The chain combines TRBV7-6 with TRBJ2-3; 7 bases are shared with TRBD1. This CDR3 is built from 16 residues. CDR1 is SGHVS, CDR2 FNYEAQ, per germline. V lost 4 bases, J lost 5 bases, and 12 bases stayed unmatched. CDR3 region: CASSSPDSPGGDTQYF. Here the CDR3 DNA reads TGTGCCAGCAGCTCTCCTGACTCCCCAGGGGGAGATACGCAGTATTTT.

The V gene is TRBV9, the J gene TRBJ2-1; tentative D call: TRBD1 (5 bases). V lost 0 bases, J lost 12 bases, and 10 bases lay in between. From germline, CDR1 is SGDLS and CDR2 YYNGEE. The CDR3 has 12 residues. CDR3 residues: CASSVGAGRQFF. As DNA, the CDR3 is TGTGCCAGCAGCGTAGGGGCAGGGCGGCAGTTCTTC.

The J gene is TRBJ1-3, the V gene TRBV28; 7 positions agree with TRBD1. Losses at the gene ends were 5 bases for V and 4 bases for J; bases not matched to a gene: 5. Looked up from germline, CDR1 is MDHEN and CDR2 is SYDVKM. This CDR3 is built from 14 residues. DNA of the CDR3: TGTGCCAGCAGTCCCTCGGACAGGGGAAACACCATATATTTT. Translation: CASSPSDRGNTIYF.

This clone showed up just once. The chain recombines TRBV19 with TRBJ2-7; 10 nucleotides agree with TRBD1. The CDR3 is made up of 15 amino acids. Per germline, CDR1 LNHDA and CDR2 SQIVND (reference sequence). After removal of 3 bases from V and 2 bases from J, the junction contained 4 bases not matched to a gene. The CDR3 loop reads CASSIEGQGPYEQYF. The CDR3 nucleotides are TGTGCCAGTAGTATTGAGGGACAGGGGCCCTACGAGCAGTACTTC.

The chain couples TRBV5-8 to TRBJ1-6, with unresolved D. The V end lost 1 base, the J end lost 0 bases, and 14 bases lay between the germline ends. The CDR3 sequence is 18 residues long. Germline lookup yields CDR1 SGHTS and CDR2 YDEGEE. CDR3 amino acids: CASSLLNRGRSYNSPLHF. CDR3 in DNA: TGTGCCAGCAGCTTGCTCAACCGGGGTCGCTCCTATAATTCACCCCTCCACTTT.

This chain uses TRBV7-9 with TRBJ2-3; D uncertain. The CDR3 sequence is 16 residues long. Between the trimmed V and J ends, which lost 5 bases and 6 bases, there was a span of 21 bases. Looked up from germline, CDR1 is SEHNR and CDR2 is FQNEAQ (reference sequence). The CDR3: CASSPPETADIDTQYF. The CDR3 bases are TGTGCCAGCAGCCCCCCGGAGACCGCGGATATTGATACGCAGTATTTT.

The CDR3 loop is CASSPMTSGYEQYF. The CDR3 coding sequence is TGTGCCAGCAGTCCCATGACTAGCGGATACGAGCAGTACTTC. The V call is TRBV27, the J call TRBJ2-7; 9 nucleotides match TRBD2. The V segment lost 5 bases and the J segment 4 bases; nucleotides outside the gene matches: 6. Germline CDR1 MNHEY, CDR2 SMNVEV (reference sequence). The CDR3 totals 14 residues.

This CDR3 reads CASSLFAAGNTIYF. DNA for the CDR3: TGTGCCAGCAGCTTGTTTGCGGCTGGAAACACCATATATTTT. The V gene is TRBV5-6, the J gene TRBJ1-3; D ambiguous. Germline V CDR1 and CDR2: SGHDT, YYEEEE. CDR3 length equals 14 residues. V was trimmed by 1 base and J by 2 bases, leaving 7 bases between them.

The CDR3: CASSPLRGVTDTQYF. For the CDR3, the DNA is TGTGCCAGCAGCCCCTTGCGGGGGGTCACAGATACGCAGTATTTT. The V gene is TRBV6-6, the J gene TRBJ2-3; 8 nucleotides match TRBD2. The J segment lost 2 bases and the V segment lost 6 bases, leaving 7 bases of the junction unmatched. The CDR3 is 15 residues long. Germline values: CDR1 MNHNY, CDR2 SVGAGI (reference sequence).

The V and J genes are TRBV6-1 and TRBJ2-7, with D perhaps TRBD1 (5 bases). Germline V gene data show CDR1 as MNHNS and CDR2 as SASEGT. The ends were cut back, 0 bases at V and 2 bases at J, with 14 bases in the middle. This CDR3 contains 16 residues. The CDR3 here is CASSEAYRSPTYEQYF. Here the CDR3 DNA reads TGTGCCAGCAGTGAAGCGTACAGGTCCCCCACCTACGAGCAGTACTTC.

The V gene is TRBV5-1, the J gene TRBJ2-3, with 9 bases lining up with TRBD1. Unmatched junction bases numbered 4, after V lost 1 base and J lost 4 bases. The germline gives CDR1 SGHRS, CDR2 YFSETQ. The CDR3 is made up of 15 amino acids. CDR3 residues: CASSLYRGLADTQYF. The CDR3 DNA reads TGCGCCAGCAGCTTGTACAGGGGGCTGGCAGATACGCAGTATTTT. The entire variable domain, with the rest obtained from reference TRBV5-1 and TRBJ2-3, is as follows: KAGVTQTPRYLIKTRGQQVTLSCSPISGHRSVSWYQQTPGQGLQFLFEYFSETQRNKGNFPGRFSGRQFSNSRSEMNVSTLELGDSALYLCASSLYRGLADTQYFGPGTRLTVL.

The chain employs TRBV11-1 and TRBJ1-1; D possibly corresponds to TRBD1 (6 bases). Germline V gives CDR1 SGHAT, CDR2 FQDESV (reference sequence). Trimming removed 5 bases from V and 1 base from J, with 11 bases in between. This CDR3 has 14 amino acids. The CDR3 loop is CASSLGGQNTEAFF. The CDR3 region has the DNA TGTGCCAGCAGCCTAGGGGGGCAGAACACTGAAGCTTTCTTT.